Sequencing of this T cell receptor (beta chain) was carried out in a study of T cells in localized non-small cell lung cancer. Whole-study results and caveats: Heterogeneity remains possible, as sequencing covered one tumor region only. Higher blood T cell density tracked longer overall survival. Appearance in adjacent lung was seen for a median around 55 of the top 100 tumor clones. There was higher T cell clonality in uninvolved adjacent lung than in tumor, and it was highest there.

Comment on this clone: The antigen remains undetermined.

V gave up 7 bases and J gave up 3 bases, with 18 bases separating them. CDR1 is MNHGY and CDR2 is SAAAGT in the germline V gene. The CDR3 is made up of 15 amino acids. Profiled with immunoSEQ multiplex PCR; TCRdb holds only in-frame clones, not every one. The sample has approximately 4,000 clones, approximately 28% seen once. The sequenced sample was lung tumor tissue, obtained before any cancer treatment. V gene TRBV6-8 combines with J gene TRBJ1-1, with a possible D match to TRBD1 (5 bases). This TCR derives from a male donor older than 55 with stage III lung adenocarcinoma. CDR3 nucleotides: TGTGCCAGCACCTCGTATAGGGGTTATTACACTGAAGCTTTCTTT. It encodes CASTSYRGYYTEAFF.